This paragraph covers one T cell receptor beta chain sequence. This sample was taken from a study of cytomegalovirus exposure and HLA in healthy donors. Vbeta (60) and Jbeta (13) primers were used in the PCR. Data came from immunoSEQ multiplex PCR; TCRdb stores just in-frame clones and leaves some out. This sample has approximately 160,000 clones; 60% to 80% occur once, and the top ten carry about 0.64%. Germline assignment: CDR1 ENHRY and CDR2 SYGVKD. The V gene lost 0 bases and the J gene lost 1 base, with 10 bases spanning the gap. The CDR3 loop spans 16 amino acids. Sequencing used PBMCs. The TCR comes from a male donor in good health and CMV-seronegative. This chain connects TRBV10-3 to TRBJ2-1; maybe TRBD2 (6 bases). CDR3 protein: CAISESFAGSYNEQFF. The CDR3 DNA reads as TGTGCCATCAGTGAGTCCTTTGCGGGGTCCTACAATGAGCAGTTCTTC.